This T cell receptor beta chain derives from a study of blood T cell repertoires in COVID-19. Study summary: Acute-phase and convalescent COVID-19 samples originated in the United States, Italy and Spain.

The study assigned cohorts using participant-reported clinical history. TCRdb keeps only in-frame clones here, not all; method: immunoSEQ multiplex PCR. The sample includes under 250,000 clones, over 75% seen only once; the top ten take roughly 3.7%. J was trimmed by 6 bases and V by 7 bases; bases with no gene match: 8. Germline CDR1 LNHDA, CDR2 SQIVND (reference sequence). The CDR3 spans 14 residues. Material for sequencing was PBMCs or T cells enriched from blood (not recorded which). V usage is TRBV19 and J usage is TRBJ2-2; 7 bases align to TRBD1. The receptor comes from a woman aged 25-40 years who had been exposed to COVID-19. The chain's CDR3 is CASTDRVWAGELFF. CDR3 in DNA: TGTGCCAGTACCGACAGGGTATGGGCCGGGGAGCTGTTTTTT.